One and the same sample provided the 7 T cell receptor beta chains below, sequenced in a study of T cells in localized non-small cell lung cancer. Sequencing was performed with immunoSEQ multiplex PCR; in TCRdb, only in-frame clones are kept and a portion is missing. Of 1,300 or so clones listed, approximately 25% were seen once; the top ten hold approximately 14%. The sample was lung tumor tissue, taken before any cancer treatment. These receptors were obtained from a woman aged 40-69 years with stage I lung adenocarcinoma.

The J gene is TRBJ1-1, the V gene TRBV5-1; 9 positions match TRBD1. Germline V gene data show CDR1 as SGHRS and CDR2 as YFSETQ. The CDR3 covers 18 residues. The junction had 13 bases not matched to a gene; V was cut back by 4 bases and J by 0 bases. The CDR3 loop is CASSPLGEQGAMNTEAFF. The CDR3 region has the DNA TGCGCCAGCAGCCCACTAGGGGAACAGGGGGCGATGAACACTGAAGCTTTCTTT.

The sample holds a few counts of this clone. The chain links TRBV30 to TRBJ1-5, with 8 nucleotides matching TRBD1. Germline values: CDR1 GTSNPN, CDR2 SVGIG (reference sequence). The CDR3 contains 15 residues. Germline trimming cut 3 bases from V and 5 bases from J; bases unmatched to any gene: 9. CDR3 bases: TGTGCCTGGAGGATAGCAGGGGGCGCAGATCAGCCCCAGCATTTT. Amino acid sequence: CAWRIAGGADQPQHF. The whole variable domain, filled in from reference TRBV30 and TRBJ1-5, reads SQTIHQWPATLVQPVGSPLSLECTVEGTSNPNLYWYRQAAGRGLQLLFYSVGIGQISSEVPQNLSASRPQDRQFILSSKKLLLSDSGFYLCAWRIAGGADQPQHFGDGTRLSIL.

This clone was counted a few times. V usage is TRBV19 and J usage is TRBJ2-3; tentative D call: TRBD2 (6 bases). V dropped 10 bases and J dropped 4 bases, with 21 bases sitting between them. CDR1 LNHDA and CDR2 SQIVND come from the germline V gene (reference sequence). The CDR3 is 15 residues long. The CDR3, as DNA: TGTGCCACCCAGGATCGGGGGAGGAGTTCAGATACGCAGTATTTT. Translated: CATQDRGRSSDTQYF.

The V call is TRBV9, the J call TRBJ1-1, with no clear D. Germline CDR1 reads SGDLS; CDR2 reads YYNGEE. The CDR3 consists of 14 residues. Trimming cost V 0 bases and J 2 bases, with 8 bases left between them. The CDR3 loop is CASSVDWRNTEAFF. CDR3 DNA: TGTGCCAGCAGCGTAGATTGGAGAAACACTGAAGCTTTCTTT.

The gene calls are TRBV30 and TRBJ2-7; D possibly corresponds to TRBD1 (7 bases). There are 16 residues in the CDR3. The V end lost 1 base, the J end lost 1 base, and 17 bases lay between the germline ends. CDR1 and CDR2 from the germline V gene are GTSNPN and SVGIG (reference sequence). The chain's CDR3 is CAWSEGATRYSYEQYF. The DNA of the CDR3 is TGTGCCTGGAGTGAGGGGGCGACTAGATATTCCTACGAGCAGTACTTC. Variable domain in full (rest from reference TRBV30 and TRBJ2-7): SQTIHQWPATLVQPVGSPLSLECTVEGTSNPNLYWYRQAAGRGLQLLFYSVGIGQISSEVPQNLSASRPQDRQFILSSKKLLLSDSGFYLCAWSEGATRYSYEQYFGPGTRLTVT.

V usage is TRBV19 and J usage is TRBJ2-3; 15 positions agree with TRBD2. The germline CDR1 and CDR2 sequences are LNHDA and SQIVND (reference sequence). Unmatched junction bases numbered 7, after V lost 5 bases and J lost 1 base. The CDR3 covers 18 residues. The CDR3 loop reads CASSPRTSGRAGTDTQYF. In nucleotides, the CDR3 is TGTGCCAGTAGTCCCCGGACTAGCGGGAGGGCGGGCACAGATACGCAGTATTTT.

J is TRBJ2-1 and V is TRBV5-1; D may correspond to TRBD1 or TRBD2 (6 bases each). The germline V gene has CDR1 SGHRS and CDR2 YFSETQ. CDR3 length equals 15 residues. The germline V and J ends were trimmed by 0 bases and 4 bases, with 11 bases remaining between them. CDR3: CASSLVGGSYNEQFF. The CDR3 nucleotides read TGCGCCAGCAGCTTGGTAGGGGGGTCATACAATGAGCAGTTCTTC.